This TCR beta chain was observed in a study of TIL therapy for anti-PD-1-resistant metastatic lung cancer. Specified time point: pre-treatment sample, taken before nivolumab and TIL therapy. Pleural nodules or supraclavicular lymph nodes made up most of the excised metastases sampled. Stage 4 NSCLC adults joined between late 2017 and January 2020. The immunoSEQ assay was v3. Libraries were sequenced to about 2 million read pairs (survey) or roughly 4.5-6.5 million (deep). The method was immunoSEQ multiplex PCR; TCRdb's version includes in-frame clones alone and lacks a portion of them. The top ten clones hold 7% of a sample with around 8,000 clones, roughly 70% of them seen once. The clonotype comes from a person aged 25 to 85 with non-small cell lung cancer. Sequencing was performed on tumor tissue, taken at baseline.

The CDR3 sequence is CASSKLKKGGTGELFF. The DNA of the CDR3 is TGTGCCAGCAGCAAATTGAAGAAGGGGGGGACCGGGGAGCTGTTTTTT. V and J are TRBV21-1 and TRBJ2-2; the table's D gene call, TRBD2, was not cross checked with the DNA. TRBV21-1 represents a pseudogene. This CDR3 is built from 16 residues.